A selection of T cell receptor beta chains follows, all from one sample in a study of regulatory T cells in long-lasting Graves disease. From the multiplex PCR reads, TCRdb called clonotypes with MiXCR, one entry per CDR3 protein. The sample lists under 700,000 distinct CDR3 sequences, 15% to 20% seen once, with 25% in the top ten. The same data also contributed to another study, on T cells in Graves' hyperthyroidism and ophthalmopathy.

The sample in question was peripheral blood mononuclear cells (PBMCs), obtained at new diagnosis, from a patient treated with antithyroid drugs. These receptors were obtained from a woman between 40 and 65 years old with Graves disease. Each CDR3 is given with its conserved first and last residue. Fields, in order: J gene, V gene, D gene, clone size, CDR3 DNA, CDR3 protein. The D gene is left open where the match is weak. The size field is filled for only some rows; it gives once, few, many or a size class.

J gene: TRBJ2-7; V gene: TRBV11-2; D gene: .; clone size: many; CDR3 DNA: TGTGCCAGCAGCTTAGATCTGGAGATCGGGCAGTACTTC; CDR3 protein: CASSLDLEIGQYF
J gene: TRBJ2-5; V gene: TRBV24-1; D gene: .; clone size: many; CDR3 DNA: TGTGCCACCAGTGATGCCGGGACCCAAGAGACCCAGTACTTC; CDR3 protein: CATSDAGTQETQYF
J gene: TRBJ2-2; V gene: TRBV7-6; D gene: .; clone size: many; CDR3 DNA: TGTGCCAGCAGCTTTGGCCTTCGCGGGACCGGGGAGCTGTTTTTT; CDR3 protein: CASSFGLRGTGELFF
J gene: TRBJ2-1; V gene: TRBV5-1; D gene: TRBD1; clone size: many; CDR3 DNA: TGCGCCAGCAGCAGGGACGGGACAGCCTCCTACAATGAGCAGTTCTTC; CDR3 protein: CASSRDGTASYNEQFF
J gene: TRBJ2-3; V gene: TRBV3-1; D gene: .; clone size: many; CDR3 DNA: TGTGCCAGCAGCCAAGATGGGCGGGGATACACAGATACGCAGTATTTT; CDR3 protein: CASSQDGRGYTDTQYF
J gene: TRBJ1-4; V gene: TRBV29-1; D gene: .; clone size: .; CDR3 DNA: TGCAGCGTTAGGCAACAGGGAACTAATGAAAAACTGTTTTTT; CDR3 protein: CSVRQQGTNEKLFF
J gene: TRBJ2-1; V gene: TRBV20-1; D gene: TRBD2; clone size: many; CDR3 DNA: TGCAGTGCTTCGGGACTAGCGATAGGGAGGTCCTACAATGAGCAGTTCTTC; CDR3 protein: CSASGLAIGRSYNEQFF
J gene: TRBJ2-3; V gene: TRBV6-2/TRBV6-3; D gene: .; clone size: many; CDR3 DNA: TGTGCCAGCAGTTACATGGGCCGGTGGGGGCGCACAGATACGCAGTATTTT; CDR3 protein: CASSYMGRWGRTDTQYF
J gene: TRBJ2-3; V gene: TRBV2; D gene: TRBD2; clone size: .; CDR3 DNA: TGTGCCAGCAGTCCTGGGACTAGCGGGGGTACAGATACGCAGTATTTT; CDR3 protein: CASSPGTSGGTDTQYF
J gene: TRBJ1-1; V gene: TRBV11-2; D gene: .; clone size: many; CDR3 DNA: TGTGCCAGCACTCTCGTGGGAGGCACTGAAGCTTTCTTT; CDR3 protein: CASTLVGGTEAFF
J gene: TRBJ2-1; V gene: TRBV6-1; D gene: .; clone size: once; CDR3 DNA: TGTGCCAGCATGGCTGGAGCCCAAAAGCAGTTCTTC; CDR3 protein: CASMAGAQKQFF
J gene: TRBJ2-5; V gene: TRBV5-1; D gene: .; clone size: .; CDR3 DNA: TGCGCCAGCAGCTTGGGCTTGACCTCAGAGACCCAGTACTTC; CDR3 protein: CASSLGLTSETQYF
J gene: TRBJ2-1; V gene: TRBV12-3/TRBV12-4; D gene: .; clone size: once; CDR3 DNA: TGTGCCAGCAGTGCCGACAGACACAATGAGCAGTTCTTC; CDR3 protein: CASSADRHNEQFF
J gene: TRBJ2-5; V gene: TRBV6-1; D gene: .; clone size: many; CDR3 DNA: TGTGCCAGCAGCCCACGGACGGAACAAGAGACCCAGTACTTC; CDR3 protein: CASSPRTEQETQYF
J gene: TRBJ2-1; V gene: TRBV24-1; D gene: .; clone size: .; CDR3 DNA: TGTGCCACCAGTGATTTGGGGACCAGCAACCCCCCCAATGAGCAGTTCTTC; CDR3 protein: CATSDLGTSNPPNEQFF
J gene: TRBJ2-5; V gene: TRBV5-1; D gene: .; clone size: few; CDR3 DNA: TGCGCCAGCAGCTCAATCGGCGGTTCTGGGGAGACCCAGTACTTC; CDR3 protein: CASSSIGGSGETQYF
J gene: TRBJ1-2; V gene: TRBV6-1; D gene: .; clone size: .; CDR3 DNA: TGTGCCAGCAGTGGGTCCGGGGACCCTAACTATGGCTACACCTTC; CDR3 protein: CASSGSGDPNYGYTF
J gene: TRBJ1-2; V gene: TRBV3-1; D gene: TRBD1; clone size: .; CDR3 DNA: TGTGCCAGCAGCCAATTGCCAGGGGGCGACTATGGCTACACCTTC; CDR3 protein: CASSQLPGGDYGYTF
J gene: TRBJ1-5; V gene: TRBV19; D gene: .; clone size: few; CDR3 DNA: TGTGCCAGTAGTATAGGTTCGAGGAGCAATCAGCCCCAGCATTTT; CDR3 protein: CASSIGSRSNQPQHF
J gene: TRBJ2-2; V gene: TRBV7-2; D gene: .; clone size: .; CDR3 DNA: TGTGCCAGCACAAAGGGGGGCAGGGGGGTCACCGGGGAGCTGTTTTTT; CDR3 protein: CASTKGGRGVTGELFF
J gene: TRBJ1-2; V gene: TRBV11-2; D gene: .; clone size: many; CDR3 DNA: TGTGCCAGCAGCTTAGGAGGGGAGGCGTTGGGTGGCTACACCTTC; CDR3 protein: CASSLGGEALGGYTF
J gene: TRBJ1-1; V gene: TRBV12-3/TRBV12-4; D gene: .; clone size: many; CDR3 DNA: TGTGCCAGCAGACGGGACACGAACACTGAAGCTTTCTTT; CDR3 protein: CASRRDTNTEAFF
J gene: TRBJ1-1; V gene: TRBV20-1; D gene: .; clone size: many; CDR3 DNA: TGCAGTGCCTACAGGGTTCCTGAAGCTTTCTTT; CDR3 protein: CSAYRVPEAFF
J gene: TRBJ1-6; V gene: TRBV10-3; D gene: TRBD1; clone size: .; CDR3 DNA: TGTGCCATCAGCTCCGACAGGGAGGCACCCCTCCACTTT; CDR3 protein: CAISSDREAPLHF
J gene: TRBJ1-4; V gene: TRBV6-1; D gene: .; clone size: many; CDR3 DNA: TGTGCCAGCAGTCGACAGGCATCGAATGAAAAACTGTTTTTT; CDR3 protein: CASSRQASNEKLFF
J gene: TRBJ2-5; V gene: TRBV6-5; D gene: .; clone size: .; CDR3 DNA: TGTGCCAGCAGTTACTCGTTGGCCCAAGAGACCCAGTACTTC; CDR3 protein: CASSYSLAQETQYF
J gene: TRBJ1-1; V gene: TRBV3-1; D gene: .; clone size: .; CDR3 DNA: TGTGCCAGCAGGGGGAGGACTGAAGCTTTCTTT; CDR3 protein: CASRGRTEAFF
J gene: TRBJ1-2; V gene: TRBV19; D gene: .; clone size: many; CDR3 DNA: TGTGCCAGTAAGGAGAGCTATGGCTACACCTTC; CDR3 protein: CASKESYGYTF
J gene: TRBJ2-3; V gene: TRBV12-3/TRBV12-4; D gene: TRBD1; clone size: many; CDR3 DNA: TGTGCCAGCACCCGAGACAGGGTCTCAGATACGCAGTATTTT; CDR3 protein: CASTRDRVSDTQYF
J gene: TRBJ2-5; V gene: TRBV7-6; D gene: .; clone size: many; CDR3 DNA: TGTGCCAGCAGCTGGGCAGGGCCAGAGACCCAGTACTTC; CDR3 protein: CASSWAGPETQYF
J gene: TRBJ2-3; V gene: TRBV10-1; D gene: .; clone size: few; CDR3 DNA: TGCGCCAGCAGTGAGAGGGGGAGGGGAAGGGCAGATACGCGGTATTTT; CDR3 protein: CASSERGRGRADTRYF
J gene: TRBJ1-6; V gene: TRBV30; D gene: .; clone size: .; CDR3 DNA: TGTGCCTGGAATCAGGGAAGTCGATCACCCCTCCACTTT; CDR3 protein: CAWNQGSRSPLHF
J gene: TRBJ2-7; V gene: TRBV5-1; D gene: .; clone size: many; CDR3 DNA: TGCGCCAGCAGCAACCTGGGACCTAACTACGAGCAGTACTTC; CDR3 protein: CASSNLGPNYEQYF
J gene: TRBJ2-7; V gene: TRBV27; D gene: TRBD2; clone size: .; CDR3 DNA: TGTGCCAGCAGTCTGGGGCTAGCGGCTGCCTACGAGCAGTACTTC; CDR3 protein: CASSLGLAAAYEQYF
J gene: TRBJ1-6; V gene: TRBV5-1; D gene: .; clone size: few; CDR3 DNA: TGCGCCAGCAGCTTTGACGGGATCTCTAATTCACCCCTCCACTTT; CDR3 protein: CASSFDGISNSPLHF
J gene: TRBJ1-5; V gene: TRBV20-1; D gene: .; clone size: .; CDR3 DNA: TGCAGTGCTAGCCCGGGGGGGGGCGTTGGCAATCAGCCCCAGCATTTT; CDR3 protein: CSASPGGGVGNQPQHF
J gene: TRBJ2-7; V gene: TRBV2; D gene: .; clone size: many; CDR3 DNA: TGTGCCAGCAGTGAAATGGGCGTCAGGGGTAGAGACGAGCAGTACTTC; CDR3 protein: CASSEMGVRGRDEQYF
J gene: TRBJ1-2; V gene: TRBV29-1; D gene: .; clone size: .; CDR3 DNA: TGCAGCGTTGAAGATCTCCTTGTCGGCTACACCTTC; CDR3 protein: CSVEDLLVGYTF
J gene: TRBJ1-4; V gene: TRBV5-5; D gene: .; clone size: many; CDR3 DNA: TGTGCCAGCAGCTTGGTGGTTCGTCCCGGAGGGGAAAAACTGTTTTTT; CDR3 protein: CASSLVVRPGGEKLFF
J gene: TRBJ1-2; V gene: TRBV7-2; D gene: .; clone size: .; CDR3 DNA: TGTGCCAGCAGCTTCCCCGGGGCGCTTTATGGCTACACCTTC; CDR3 protein: CASSFPGALYGYTF
J gene: TRBJ2-3; V gene: TRBV5-4; D gene: .; clone size: many; CDR3 DNA: TGTGCCAGCAGCCCCCGTGGGTTCGCGGCAGATACGCAGTATTTT; CDR3 protein: CASSPRGFAADTQYF
J gene: TRBJ1-1; V gene: TRBV28; D gene: TRBD1; clone size: many; CDR3 DNA: TGTGCCAGCAGTTCGTCCAGGGGGGAGGACACTGAAGCTTTCTTT; CDR3 protein: CASSSSRGEDTEAFF
J gene: TRBJ2-7; V gene: TRBV7-9; D gene: .; clone size: .; CDR3 DNA: TGTGCCAGCAGCAAGGTTGGGGGCGGGGGCTACGAGCAGTACTTC; CDR3 protein: CASSKVGGGGYEQYF
J gene: TRBJ1-1; V gene: TRBV5-1; D gene: TRBD1; clone size: few; CDR3 DNA: TGCGCCAGCAGTACCGGGACAGGGGGTAATTTGTACACTGAAGCTTTCTTT; CDR3 protein: CASSTGTGGNLYTEAFF
J gene: TRBJ1-2; V gene: TRBV6-1; D gene: TRBD1; clone size: many; CDR3 DNA: TGTGCCAGCAGTGAATACGGCAGGGGGCGGATGAACTATGGCTACACCTTC; CDR3 protein: CASSEYGRGRMNYGYTF
J gene: TRBJ1-4; V gene: TRBV27; D gene: .; clone size: many; CDR3 DNA: TGTGCCAGCAGCCTAAACTTCCAGGTTAATGAAAAACTGTTTTTT; CDR3 protein: CASSLNFQVNEKLFF
J gene: TRBJ1-5; V gene: TRBV6-2/TRBV6-3; D gene: .; clone size: .; CDR3 DNA: TGTGCCAGCAGTGAAGTTCTGAGGCAGCCCCAGCATTTT; CDR3 protein: CASSEVLRQPQHF
J gene: TRBJ2-5; V gene: TRBV7-9; D gene: .; clone size: few; CDR3 DNA: TGTGCCAGCAGCTATGGACTCGGGGAGACCCAGTACTTC; CDR3 protein: CASSYGLGETQYF
J gene: TRBJ2-1; V gene: TRBV12-3/TRBV12-4; D gene: .; clone size: few; CDR3 DNA: TGTAGGACAGTGAATAAATCCTCCTACAATGAGCAGTGCTTC; CDR3 protein: CRTVNKSSYNEQCF
J gene: TRBJ1-2; V gene: TRBV12-3/TRBV12-4; D gene: .; clone size: few; CDR3 DNA: TGTGCCAGCAGTTTTATGTATCCCACCTCCAACTATGGCTACACCTTC; CDR3 protein: CASSFMYPTSNYGYTF
J gene: TRBJ2-1; V gene: TRBV24-1; D gene: TRBD2; clone size: few; CDR3 DNA: TGTGCCACCAGTGATTGGGGCGGGGGGGCCAGCAATGAGCAGTTCTTC; CDR3 protein: CATSDWGGGASNEQFF
J gene: TRBJ2-3; V gene: TRBV13; D gene: .; clone size: many; CDR3 DNA: TGTGCCAGCAGCTTAGGCTCCACCGGGACCCGCGGCGGAGATACGCAGTATTTT; CDR3 protein: CASSLGSTGTRGGDTQYF
J gene: TRBJ1-3; V gene: TRBV6-1; D gene: .; clone size: few; CDR3 DNA: TGTGCCAGCAACAGGGCACTAACCTCTGGGAACACCATATATTTT; CDR3 protein: CASNRALTSGNTIYF
J gene: TRBJ2-3; V gene: TRBV7-3; D gene: .; clone size: few; CDR3 DNA: TGTGCCAGCAGCCACGCCGGCGGTACGCAGTATTTT; CDR3 protein: CASSHAGGTQYF